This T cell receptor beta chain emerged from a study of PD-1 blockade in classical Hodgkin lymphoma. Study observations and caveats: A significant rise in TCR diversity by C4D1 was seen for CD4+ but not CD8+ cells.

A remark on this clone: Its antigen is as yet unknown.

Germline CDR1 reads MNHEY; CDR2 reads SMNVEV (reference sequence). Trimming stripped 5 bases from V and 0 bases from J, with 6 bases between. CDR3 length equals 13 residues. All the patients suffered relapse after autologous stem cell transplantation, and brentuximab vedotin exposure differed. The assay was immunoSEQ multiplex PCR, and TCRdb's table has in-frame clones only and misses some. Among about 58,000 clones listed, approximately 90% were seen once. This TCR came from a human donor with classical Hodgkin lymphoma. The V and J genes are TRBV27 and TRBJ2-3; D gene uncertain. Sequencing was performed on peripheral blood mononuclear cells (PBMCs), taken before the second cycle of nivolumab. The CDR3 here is CASSTSSTDTQYF. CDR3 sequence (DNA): TGTGCCAGCAGTACTTCTAGCACAGATACGCAGTATTTT.